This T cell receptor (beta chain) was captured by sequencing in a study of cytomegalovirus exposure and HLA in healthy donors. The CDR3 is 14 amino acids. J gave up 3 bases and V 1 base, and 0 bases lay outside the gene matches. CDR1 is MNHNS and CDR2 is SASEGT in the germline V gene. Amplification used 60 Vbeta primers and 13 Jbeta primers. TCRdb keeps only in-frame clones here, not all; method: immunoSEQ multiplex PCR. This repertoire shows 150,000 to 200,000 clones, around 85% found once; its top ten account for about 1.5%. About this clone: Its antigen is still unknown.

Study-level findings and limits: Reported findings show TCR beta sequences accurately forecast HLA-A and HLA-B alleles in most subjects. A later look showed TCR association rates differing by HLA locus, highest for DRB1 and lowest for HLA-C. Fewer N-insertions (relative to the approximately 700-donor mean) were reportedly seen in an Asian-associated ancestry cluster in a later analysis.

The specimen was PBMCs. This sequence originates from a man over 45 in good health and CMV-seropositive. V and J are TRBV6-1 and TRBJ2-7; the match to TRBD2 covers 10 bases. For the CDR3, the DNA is TGTGCCAGCAGTGAAGGGACTAGCGGCTACGAGCAGTACTTC. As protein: CASSEGTSGYEQYF.